The clone carrying this TCR beta chain was observed a few times. These data belong to a study of T-cell reconstitution after alpha-beta-depleted transplantation in children. Preparation of the TCRbeta library involved a method that used unique molecular identifiers. Each CDR3 protein is one row after TCRdb ran MiXCR on the PCR reads. The sample yields some 400,000 distinct CDR3 sequences, approximately 20% seen once. Germline loops: CDR1 SQVTM, CDR2 ANQGSEA. V lost 0 bases, J lost 1 base, and 9 bases lay in between. This CDR3 is built from 14 residues. The TCR was taken from a human donor who donated a stem cell graft to a child with acute myeloid leukemia. This sample comprised PBMCs from the stem cell graft donor, obtained from the stem cell graft. V usage is TRBV29-1 and J usage is TRBJ1-1; possibly TRBD1 for D (5 bases). The DNA for the CDR3 is TGCAGCGTTGAAGACTGGGGGGAGAACACTGAAGCTTTCTTT. Its protein is CSVEDWGENTEAFF. Full variable domain (rest looked up from reference TRBV29-1 and TRBJ1-1): SAVISQKPSRDICQRGTSLTIQCQVDSQVTMMFWYRQQPGQSLTLIATANQGSEATYESGFVIDKFPISRPNLTFSTLTVSNMSPEDSSIYLCSVEDWGENTEAFFGQGTRLTVV.